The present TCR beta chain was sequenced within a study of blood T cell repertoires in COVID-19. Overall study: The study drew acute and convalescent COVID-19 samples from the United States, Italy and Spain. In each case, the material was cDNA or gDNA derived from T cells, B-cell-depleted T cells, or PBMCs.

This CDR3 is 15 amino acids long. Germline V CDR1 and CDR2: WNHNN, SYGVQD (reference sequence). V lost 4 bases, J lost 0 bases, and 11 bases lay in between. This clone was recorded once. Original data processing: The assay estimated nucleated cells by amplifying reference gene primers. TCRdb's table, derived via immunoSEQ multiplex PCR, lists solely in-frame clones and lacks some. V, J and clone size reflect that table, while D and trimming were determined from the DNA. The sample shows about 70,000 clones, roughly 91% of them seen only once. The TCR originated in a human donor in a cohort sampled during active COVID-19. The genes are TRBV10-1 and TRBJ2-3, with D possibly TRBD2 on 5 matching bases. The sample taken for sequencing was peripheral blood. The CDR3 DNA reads TGCGCCAGCAGTGGGAGCGGACCTAGCACAGATACGCAGTATTTT. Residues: CASSGSGPSTDTQYF.